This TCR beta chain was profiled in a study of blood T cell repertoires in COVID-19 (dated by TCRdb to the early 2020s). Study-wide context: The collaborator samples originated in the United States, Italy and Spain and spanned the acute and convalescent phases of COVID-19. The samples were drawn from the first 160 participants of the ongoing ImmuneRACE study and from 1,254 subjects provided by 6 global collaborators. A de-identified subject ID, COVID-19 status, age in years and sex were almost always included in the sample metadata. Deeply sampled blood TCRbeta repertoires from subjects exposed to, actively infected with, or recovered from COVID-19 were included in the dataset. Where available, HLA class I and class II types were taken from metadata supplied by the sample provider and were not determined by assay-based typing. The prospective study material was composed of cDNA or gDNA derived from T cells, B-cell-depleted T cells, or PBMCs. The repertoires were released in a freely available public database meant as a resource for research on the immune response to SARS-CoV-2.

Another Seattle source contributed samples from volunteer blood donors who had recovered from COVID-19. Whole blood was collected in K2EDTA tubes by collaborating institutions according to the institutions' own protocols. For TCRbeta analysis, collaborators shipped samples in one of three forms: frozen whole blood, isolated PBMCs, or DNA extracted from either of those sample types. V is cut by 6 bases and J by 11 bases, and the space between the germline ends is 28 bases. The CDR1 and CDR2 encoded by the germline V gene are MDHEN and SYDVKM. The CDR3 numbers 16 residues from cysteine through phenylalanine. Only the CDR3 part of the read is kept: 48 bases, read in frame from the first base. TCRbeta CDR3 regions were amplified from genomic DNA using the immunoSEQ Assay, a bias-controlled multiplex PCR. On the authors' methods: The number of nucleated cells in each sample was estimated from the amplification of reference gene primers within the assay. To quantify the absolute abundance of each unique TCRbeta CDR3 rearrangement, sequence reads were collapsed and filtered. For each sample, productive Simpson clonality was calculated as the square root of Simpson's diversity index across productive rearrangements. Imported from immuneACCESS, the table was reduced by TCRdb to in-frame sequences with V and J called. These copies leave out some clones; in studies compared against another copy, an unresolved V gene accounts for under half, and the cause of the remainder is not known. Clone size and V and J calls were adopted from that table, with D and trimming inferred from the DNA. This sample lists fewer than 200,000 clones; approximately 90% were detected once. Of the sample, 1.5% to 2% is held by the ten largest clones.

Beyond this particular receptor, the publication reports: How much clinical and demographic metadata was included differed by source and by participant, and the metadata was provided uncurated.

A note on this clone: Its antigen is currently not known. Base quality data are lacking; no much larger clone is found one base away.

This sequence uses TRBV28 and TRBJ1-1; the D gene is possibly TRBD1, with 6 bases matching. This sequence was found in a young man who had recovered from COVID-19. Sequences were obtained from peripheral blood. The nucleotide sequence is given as TGTGCCAGCAGCCCCTTATCCCCCGACAGGCCCCCGTCGGCTTTCTTT. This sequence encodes CASSPLSPDRPPSAFF.